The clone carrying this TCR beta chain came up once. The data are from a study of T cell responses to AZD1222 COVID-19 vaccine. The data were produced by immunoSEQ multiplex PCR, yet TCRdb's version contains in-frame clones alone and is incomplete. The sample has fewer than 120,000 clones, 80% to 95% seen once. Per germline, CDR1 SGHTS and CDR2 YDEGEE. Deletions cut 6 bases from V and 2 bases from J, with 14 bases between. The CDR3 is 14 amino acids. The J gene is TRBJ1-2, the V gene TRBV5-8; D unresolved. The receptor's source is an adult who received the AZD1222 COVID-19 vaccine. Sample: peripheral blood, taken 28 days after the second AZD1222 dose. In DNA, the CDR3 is TGTGCCAGCACCTCCCGAGGGTGGAACTATGGCTACACCTTC. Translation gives CASTSRGWNYGYTF.